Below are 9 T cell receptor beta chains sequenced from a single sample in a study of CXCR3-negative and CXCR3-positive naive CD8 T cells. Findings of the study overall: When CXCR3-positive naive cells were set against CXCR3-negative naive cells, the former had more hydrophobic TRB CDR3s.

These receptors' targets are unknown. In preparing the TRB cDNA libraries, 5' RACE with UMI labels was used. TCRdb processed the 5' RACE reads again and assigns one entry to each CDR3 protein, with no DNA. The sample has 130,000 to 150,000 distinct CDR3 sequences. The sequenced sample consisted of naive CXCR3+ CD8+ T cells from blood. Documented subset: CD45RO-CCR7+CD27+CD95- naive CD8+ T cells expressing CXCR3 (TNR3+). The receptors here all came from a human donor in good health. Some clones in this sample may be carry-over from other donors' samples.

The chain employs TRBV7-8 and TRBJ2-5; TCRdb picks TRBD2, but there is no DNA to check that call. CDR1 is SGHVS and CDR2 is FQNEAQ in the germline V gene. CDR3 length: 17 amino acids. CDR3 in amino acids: CASSPSETSRHQETQYF.

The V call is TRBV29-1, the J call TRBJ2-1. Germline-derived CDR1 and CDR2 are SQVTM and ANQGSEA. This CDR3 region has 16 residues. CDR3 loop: CSVEVVLITSYNEQFF.

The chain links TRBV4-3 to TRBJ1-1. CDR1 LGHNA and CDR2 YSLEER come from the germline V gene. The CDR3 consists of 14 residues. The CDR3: CASSQGRGSPEAFF.

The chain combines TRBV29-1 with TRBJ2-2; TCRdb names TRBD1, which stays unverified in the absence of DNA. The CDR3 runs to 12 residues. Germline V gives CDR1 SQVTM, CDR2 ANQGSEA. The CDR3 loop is CSGSRGTGELFF.

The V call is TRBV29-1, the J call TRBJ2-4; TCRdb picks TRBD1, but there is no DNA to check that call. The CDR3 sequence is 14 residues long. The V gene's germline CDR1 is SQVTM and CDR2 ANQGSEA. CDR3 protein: CSVHEGQGGNIQYF.

Here the CDR3 reads CASSRNMNTEAFF. V is TRBV7-2 and J is TRBJ1-1. Per the germline V gene, CDR1 is SGHTA and CDR2 is FQGNSA. This CDR3 comprises 13 residues. Drawing the rest from reference TRBV7-2 and TRBJ1-1, the complete variable domain is GAGVSQSPSNKVTEKGKDVELRCDPISGHTALYWYRQSLGQGLEFLIYFQGNSAPDKSGLPSDRFSAERTGGSVSTLTIQRTQQEDSAVYLCASSRNMNTEAFFGQGTRLTVV.

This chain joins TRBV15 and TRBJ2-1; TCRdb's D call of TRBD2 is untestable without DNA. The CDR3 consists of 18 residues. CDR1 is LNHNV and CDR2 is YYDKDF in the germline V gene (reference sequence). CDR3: CATSSGLAGVSSYNEQFF.

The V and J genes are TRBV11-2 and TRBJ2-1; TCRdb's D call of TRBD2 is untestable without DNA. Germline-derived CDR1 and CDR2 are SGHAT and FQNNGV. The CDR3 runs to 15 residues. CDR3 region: CASSFGVAGGNEQFF.

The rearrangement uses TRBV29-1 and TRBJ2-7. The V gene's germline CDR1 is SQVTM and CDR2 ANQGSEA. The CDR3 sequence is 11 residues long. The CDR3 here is CSVVLSYEQYF.